This is a list of T cell receptor beta chains from one sample in a study of cytomegalovirus exposure and HLA in healthy donors. Here immunoSEQ multiplex PCR was the method, and the copy in TCRdb shows in-frame clones only, minus some. The sample has under 200,000 clones, roughly 73% seen once. The sequenced sample was PBMCs. These receptor sequences come from a woman aged 25 to 39 in good health and CMV-seronegative. CDR3s include the opening cysteine and the closing phenylalanine or tryptophan. A D gene is named only where the DNA matches it firmly. A clone size is listed for some rows: how often the clone was seen (once, few, many), or a class if it is expanded.

clone size,J gene,V gene,D gene,CDR3 DNA,CDR3 protein
once,TRBJ2-3,TRBV5-5,NA,TGTGCCAGCAGCTTACAGGACCCCGGCACAGATACGCAGTATTTT,CASSLQDPGTDTQYF
NA,TRBJ2-4,TRBV19,NA,TGTGCCAGTAGTATTCCACTAGCCAAAAACATTCAGTACTTC,CASSIPLAKNIQYF
NA,TRBJ1-4,TRBV5-6,NA,TGTGCCAGCAGCGCCTACGGGGGTTATGAAAAACTGTTTTTT,CASSAYGGYEKLFF
NA,TRBJ1-1,TRBV30,TRBD1,TGTGCATCCATGGGTGGCAGGGGGTCGATGAACACTGAAGCTTTCTTT,CASMGGRGSMNTEAFF
few,TRBJ1-2,TRBV11-2,TRBD1,TGTGCCAGCAGCCGGGGATTTGGGACAGGGAGAAGGCCTAACTATGGCTACACCTTC,CASSRGFGTGRRPNYGYTF
few,TRBJ2-3,TRBV7-7,TRBD1,TGTGCTAGCAGCTTAGGGGGCAGTCCCACAGATACGCAGTATTTT,CASSLGGSPTDTQYF
NA,TRBJ2-7,TRBV7-2,NA,TGTGCCAGCAGCCCCTCGGTGTACGAGCAGTACTTC,CASSPSVYEQYF
few,TRBJ1-2,TRBV11-2,TRBD1,TGTGCCAGCAGCTTAGATTCAACAGGGGCTTATGGCTACACCTTC,CASSLDSTGAYGYTF
NA,TRBJ2-2,TRBV7-9,TRBD1,TGTGCCAGCAGCTTGCAGGGGGCCCCCGGGGAGCTGTTTTTT,CASSLQGAPGELFF
few,TRBJ1-1,TRBV12-2,NA,TGTGCAAGTCGGCCACAGGGTGTATACACTGAAGCTTTCTTT,CASRPQGVYTEAFF
NA,TRBJ2-3,TRBV5-8,TRBD1,TGTGCCAGCAGCATAGACCGGGACAGGGGATCCTGGATGCAGTATTTT,CASSIDRDRGSWMQYF
NA,TRBJ1-2,TRBV19,TRBD1,TGTGCCAGTAGTTGGCAGGGGGCTAACTATGGCTACACCTTC,CASSWQGANYGYTF
medium-sized,TRBJ2-3,TRBV7-9,NA,TGTGCCAGCAGCTTAGGGGACTCGGATACGCAGTATTTT,CASSLGDSDTQYF
NA,TRBJ2-7,TRBV7-6,TRBD2,TGTGCCAGCAGCTTGGCGGTTAGCGGGGGAACCTACGAGCAGTACTTC,CASSLAVSGGTYEQYF
NA,TRBJ2-7,TRBV27,TRBD2,TGTGCCAGCAGTTCTTTTAGCGGGGCATACGAGCAGTACTTC,CASSSFSGAYEQYF
NA,TRBJ1-5,TRBV5-3,NA,TGTGCCAGAAGGTGGGGGGAATCAGGCAATCAGCCCCAGCATTTT,CARRWGESGNQPQHF
once,TRBJ2-7,TRBV4-1,TRBD2,TGCGCCAGCAGCCAACAACCGGGACTAGGGCAAGGCGAGCAGTACTTC,CASSQQPGLGQGEQYF
NA,TRBJ2-2,TRBV6-1,TRBD1,TGTGCCAGCAGCCCGACAGGGGTTAGCGGGGAGCTGTTTTTT,CASSPTGVSGELFF
NA,TRBJ2-1,TRBV9,TRBD2,TGTGCCAGCGCGCCAGGACTAGCGGGAGGGCCCAGGGACAATGAGCAGTTCTTC,CASAPGLAGGPRDNEQFF
NA,TRBJ1-6,TRBV5-1,TRBD1,TGCGCCAGCAGCAGAACAGGGGATTCACCCCTCCACTTT,CASSRTGDSPLHF
NA,TRBJ2-2,TRBV7-7,NA,TGTGCCAGCAGCTTGCAGACAGCGAACACCGGGGAGCTGTTTTTT,CASSLQTANTGELFF
NA,TRBJ2-7,TRBV4-1,NA,TGCGCCAGCAGCCAAGTCCGAGACTCCTACGAGCAGTACTTC,CASSQVRDSYEQYF
few,TRBJ1-1,TRBV28,TRBD1,TGTGCCAGCAGGCAACAGGGGAGAGGGAACACTGAAGCTTTCTTT,CASRQQGRGNTEAFF
NA,TRBJ1-1,TRBV5-1,NA,TGCGCCAGCAGTTATGACAGAGCCCTGGAAGCTTTCTTT,CASSYDRALEAFF
NA,TRBJ2-5,TRBV4-2,TRBD1,TGTGCCAGCAGCCAAGGGGACAGGATTCAAGAGACCCAGTACTTC,CASSQGDRIQETQYF
NA,TRBJ2-7,TRBV5-1,NA,TGCGCCAGCAGCACCTCCCCGGGGGATAGCACCTACGAGCAGTACTTC,CASSTSPGDSTYEQYF
NA,TRBJ2-3,TRBV6-5,NA,TGTGCCAGCAGTTACGGCTTTACGCAGTATTTT,CASSYGFTQYF
NA,TRBJ2-3,TRBV14,TRBD2,TGTGCCAGCAGCCAAAGACTAGCGGGGAGAGGCACAGATACGCAGTATTTT,CASSQRLAGRGTDTQYF
few,TRBJ1-1,TRBV5-4,TRBD1,TGTGCCAGCAGCTTCGCAGGGGGCGGTCACACTGAAGCTTTCTTT,CASSFAGGGHTEAFF
once,TRBJ1-1,TRBV10-3,NA,TGTGCCACCACGGACAGCACCATGAACACTGAAGCTTTCTTT,CATTDSTMNTEAFF
once,TRBJ1-2,TRBV7-9,NA,TGTACCAGCAGCCCGGACAGCCCGGCGGGCTACACCTTC,CTSSPDSPAGYTF
NA,TRBJ2-7,TRBV11-2,TRBD1,TGTGCCAGCAGCCTACAGGGGTCCGAGCAGTACTTC,CASSLQGSEQYF
NA,TRBJ2-3,TRBV4-3,NA,TGCGCCAGCAGCCAAGCACGGGGGACGGATACGCAGTATTTT,CASSQARGTDTQYF
once,TRBJ2-2,TRBV5-4,TRBD2,TGTGCCAGCAGCCTAGGTCGGATAGCGGGAGACACCGGGGAGCTGTTTTTT,CASSLGRIAGDTGELFF
NA,TRBJ2-5,TRBV19,TRBD1,TGTGCCAGTAGTATCGACAGGGATTTAGAGACCCAGTACTTC,CASSIDRDLETQYF
NA,TRBJ2-2,TRBV18,NA,TGTGCCAGCTCTCCGGGGGGCGCGAACACCGGGGAGCTGTTTTTT,CASSPGGANTGELFF
NA,TRBJ2-5,TRBV28,TRBD2,TGTGCCAGCAGTGCCGGAGGGACTAAAGAGACCCAGTACTTC,CASSAGGTKETQYF
few,TRBJ2-7,TRBV5-4,TRBD1,TGTGCCAGCAGCCCTACCTCGGACAGGGTGGGCTACGAGCAGTACTTC,CASSPTSDRVGYEQYF
NA,TRBJ2-1,TRBV29-1,NA,TGCAGCGTTGTACAGGGTAACAATGAGCAGTTCTTC,CSVVQGNNEQFF
NA,TRBJ1-2,TRBV19,NA,TGTGCCAGTAGTCCGGGGTCGGGCCCGAACTATGGCTACACCTTC,CASSPGSGPNYGYTF
few,TRBJ2-7,TRBV30,NA,TGTGCCTGTCAAGCAGGTTACGAGCAGTACTTC,CACQAGYEQYF